A selection of T cell receptor beta chains follows, all from one sample in a study of identical twins. TCRdb itself ran the 5' RACE reads through MiXCR, one entry per CDR3 protein. The sample comprises some 100,000 distinct CDR3 sequences, under 6.5% of which are singletons, and about 12% rests with the top ten. Sequenced material: memory T cells sorted from blood. These receptors came from a woman in her forties or fifties in good health. The conserved cysteine and the conserved F or W are not part of the CDR3 here. The order of the fields is clone size, V gene, CDR3 protein. Clone size is not always given. Where it is, it says once, few, many or a class for expanded clones.

size: few; V: TRBV6-5; CDR3: ASSVNPPASSSGNTIY
size: many; V: TRBV9; CDR3: ASSGSNNEQF
size: many; V: TRBV20-1; CDR3: SGGLAYNEQF
size: many; V: TRBV2; CDR3: ASSPSYSYRGETQY
size: many; V: TRBV18; CDR3: ASSPIPVETQY
size: many; V: TRBV20-1; CDR3: SAEEAGGAYNEQF
size: few; V: TRBV5-4; CDR3: ASSPTVRETGELF
size: many; V: TRBV5-6; CDR3: ASSLDTRPEETQY
size: many; V: TRBV12-3/TRBV12-4; CDR3: ASSLAVTSTDTQY
size: few; V: TRBV10-3; CDR3: AISTGRGTENSPLH
size: many; V: TRBV20-1; CDR3: SAMSGNQPQH
size: many; V: TRBV3-1; CDR3: ASSQGLAGGEQF
size: few; V: TRBV5-1; CDR3: ASSLASGGANTEAF
size: many; V: TRBV20-1; CDR3: SARGLAGVQF
size: NA; V: TRBV19; CDR3: ASSRNTDPNQPQH
size: many; V: TRBV29-1; CDR3: SVVTGAKNIQY
size: few; V: TRBV5-1; CDR3: ASSFIGYQETQY
size: many; V: TRBV7-9; CDR3: ASTESGGENTEAF
size: many; V: TRBV11-2; CDR3: ASSLGHYNEQF
size: many; V: TRBV12-3/TRBV12-4; CDR3: ASRGTAGEKLF